This entry lists 27 T cell receptor beta chains sequenced from one sample in a study of cytomegalovirus exposure and HLA in healthy donors. The PCR was carried out with 60 Vbeta primers and 13 Jbeta primers. Measured with immunoSEQ multiplex PCR; TCRdb has only the in-frame clones, and not every one. The table has about 50,000 clones, more than 60% seen once; the top ten hold 2.5% to 3%. The material sequenced was PBMCs. The source of these receptors is a middle-aged woman in good health and CMV-seropositive.

This clone was found once. V gene TRBV7-9 combines with J gene TRBJ1-6; a weak D match, TRBD1 (5 bases). Germline V gene sequence: CDR1 SEHNR, CDR2 FQNEAQ (reference sequence). This CDR3 is built from 15 residues. V lost 1 base to trimming and J lost 7 bases, with 11 bases between them. This CDR3 is CASSLGGRPNSPLHF. In nucleotides, the CDR3 is TGTGCCAGCAGCTTAGGGGGCAGACCCAATTCACCCCTCCACTTT.

The rearrangement uses TRBV25-1 and TRBJ1-6; possible D gene TRBD1, 5 bases. This CDR3 has 14 amino acids. Looked up from germline, CDR1 is MGHDK and CDR2 is SYGVNS. Between the trimmed V and J ends, which lost 1 base and 10 bases, there was a span of 11 bases. The CDR3 protein is CASSESPGFSPLHF. DNA for the CDR3: TGTGCCAGCAGTGAATCTCCAGGGTTCTCACCCCTCCACTTT.

DNA for the CDR3: TGTGCCAGCATCGAGCATGGGGGCGGAAATACTGAAGCTTTCTTT. Translation gives CASIEHGGGNTEAFF. The chain recombines TRBV7-9 with TRBJ1-1; D is perhaps TRBD1 (6 bases). With 7 bases removed from V and 5 bases from J, the gap between germline ends came to 20 bases. The CDR3 runs 15 residues. CDR1 SEHNR and CDR2 FQNEAQ come from the germline V gene (reference sequence).

This clone occurred once. V usage is TRBV7-6 and J usage is TRBJ2-1; 9 positions agree with TRBD2. Trimming removed 5 bases from V and 10 bases from J; junction bases left unmatched: 15. Looked up from germline, CDR1 is SGHVS and CDR2 is FNYEAQ. The CDR3 contains 16 residues. The CDR3 nucleotides read TGTGCCAGCAGCCCCACTTGGGGTAGCGGGGGAAGGGAGCAGTTCTTC. This codes for CASSPTWGSGGREQFF. The variable domain in full, completed from reference TRBV7-6 and TRBJ2-1, reads GAGVSQSPRYKVTKRGQDVALRCDPISGHVSLYWYRQALGQGPEFLTYFNYEAQQDKSGLPNDRFSAERPEGSISTLTIQRTEQRDSAMYRCASSPTWGSGGREQFFGPGTRLTVL.

This clone was picked up one time. The rearrangement uses TRBV4-2 and TRBJ2-3; tentatively, D is TRBD2 (7 bases). Germline CDR1 LGHNA, CDR2 YNFKEQ. Deletions cut 3 bases from V and 0 bases from J, with 19 bases between. The CDR3 extends over 18 amino acids. The CDR3 here is CASSQTLSRGGSTDTQYF. DNA for the CDR3: TGTGCCAGCAGCCAGACCCTGTCGAGGGGGGGAAGCACAGATACGCAGTATTTT.

The rearrangement uses TRBV5-1 and TRBJ2-1; D is unclear. Germline assignment: CDR1 SGHRS and CDR2 YFSETQ. This CDR3 has 17 amino acids. V was clipped by 1 base and J by 9 bases, with 23 bases between them. The CDR3 sequence is CASSLTFSVLPTVEQFF. The CDR3 DNA reads TGCGCCAGCAGCTTGACCTTTAGTGTCCTCCCCACCGTTGAGCAGTTCTTC.

This sequence joins TRBV29-1 and TRBJ2-3; possible D gene TRBD1, 5 bases. V was clipped by 7 bases and J by 4 bases, with 12 bases between them. The CDR3 extends over 12 amino acids. Germline V lookup: CDR1 SQVTM, CDR2 ANQGSEA. CDR3 protein: CSGGEVPDTQYF. CDR3 nucleotide sequence: TGCAGCGGGGGCGAGGTTCCAGATACGCAGTATTTT.

J is TRBJ1-2 and V is TRBV2; tentatively, D is TRBD1 (5 bases). This CDR3 has 12 residues. V lost 8 bases and J lost 3, with 10 bases in between. The germline gives CDR1 SNHLY, CDR2 FYNNEI. This CDR3 reads CASWRGDYGYTF. The CDR3 DNA reads TGTGCCAGCTGGAGGGGTGACTATGGCTACACCTTC.

The V gene is TRBV7-9, the J gene TRBJ1-5; 9 nucleotides line up with TRBD1. The CDR3 spans 14 residues. V shed 5 bases, J shed 11 bases, and the junction held 10 bases outside the gene matches. Germline values: CDR1 SEHNR, CDR2 FQNEAQ (reference sequence). The CDR3 here is CASSGDREPTAQHF. The CDR3 DNA follows: TGTGCCAGCAGCGGGGACAGGGAGCCTACGGCCCAGCATTTT.

The chain recombines TRBV7-2 with TRBJ2-6; D gene ambiguous. Looked up from germline, CDR1 is SGHTA and CDR2 is FQGNSA. This CDR3 spans 17 amino acids. V lost 1 base and J lost 0, with 10 bases in between. CDR3 in DNA: TGTGCCAGCAGCTTAGGGGCAGTGGGCTCTGGGGCCAACGTCCTGACTTTC. Protein product: CASSLGAVGSGANVLTF.

The chain carries TRBV30 and TRBJ2-7; possibly TRBD1 for D (5 bases). The CDR3 sequence is 13 residues long. CDR1 GTSNPN and CDR2 SVGIG come from the germline V gene (reference sequence). Trimming took off 1 base at V and 2 bases at J, with 9 bases between the two ends. CDR3 DNA: TGTGCCTGGAGTGCAGGGTTGACCTACGAGCAGTACTTC. As protein: CAWSAGLTYEQYF.

The chain carries TRBV29-1 and TRBJ2-3; a weak D match, TRBD1 (6 bases). The germline V gene has CDR1 SQVTM and CDR2 ANQGSEA. CDR3 length equals 14 residues. V shed 4 bases and J shed 1 base, with 12 bases lying between them. The CDR3 DNA reads TGCAGCGTTGCCCGGGACATCGGCACAGATACGCAGTATTTT. It translates to CSVARDIGTDTQYF.

The chain recombines TRBV28 with TRBJ1-5; no reliable D call. V was trimmed by 3 bases and J by 7 bases, leaving 16 bases between them. In germline, CDR1 is MDHEN, CDR2 SYDVKM. CDR3 length equals 15 residues. DNA for the CDR3: TGTGCCAGCAGTTTGCCAAGTGGCGGGGTGCAGCCCCAGCATTTT. This encodes CASSLPSGGVQPQHF.

V usage is TRBV28 and J usage is TRBJ1-1; TRBD1 matches at 7 bases. Trimming removed 6 bases from V and 8 bases from J; junction bases left unmatched: 6. From germline, CDR1 is MDHEN and CDR2 SYDVKM. This CDR3 is 12 amino acids long. CDR3 in amino acids: CASSPGTAEAFF. The CDR3 nucleotides read TGTGCCAGCAGCCCCGGGACAGCAGAAGCTTTCTTT.

This clone has a single count. The J gene is TRBJ2-7, the V gene TRBV7-9; D not certain. V was clipped by 1 base and J by 5 bases, with 12 bases between them. CDR3 size: 14 residues. Germline loops: CDR1 SEHNR, CDR2 FQNEAQ (reference sequence). The CDR3 spells CASSLGSSYDEQYF. As DNA, the CDR3 is TGTGCCAGCAGCTTAGGGTCGAGCTACGACGAGCAGTACTTC.

This chain connects TRBV5-6 to TRBJ2-7; 8 bases fit TRBD1. CDR3 size: 13 residues. Germline CDR1 SGHDT, CDR2 YYEEEE. The V segment lost 4 bases and the J segment 4 bases; nucleotides outside the gene matches: 4. The chain's CDR3 is CASSPGGGYEQYF. The DNA of the CDR3 is TGTGCCAGCAGCCCAGGGGGCGGGTACGAGCAGTACTTC. The whole variable domain, filled in from reference TRBV5-6 and TRBJ2-7, reads DAGVTQSPTHLIKTRGQQVTLRCSPKSGHDTVSWYQQALGQGPQFIFQYYEEEERQRGNFPDRFSGHQFPNYSSELNVNALLLGDSALYLCASSPGGGYEQYFGPGTRLTVT.

This clone was counted a single time. As DNA, the CDR3 is TGTGCCAGCAGCCCGGCGGGGGGTTACAATGAGCAGTTCTTC. The encoded protein is CASSPAGGYNEQFF. The chain uses TRBV7-3 and TRBJ2-1; 8 bases line up with TRBD2. Germline lookup yields CDR1 SGHTA and CDR2 FQGTGA. The junction had 4 bases not matched to a gene; V was cut back by 5 bases and J by 4 bases. CDR3 length: 14 amino acids. The variable domain in full, completed from reference TRBV7-3 and TRBJ2-1, reads GAGVSQTPSNKVTEKGKYVELRCDPISGHTALYWYRQSLGQGPEFLIYFQGTGAADDSGLPNDRFFAVRPEGSVSTLKIQRTERGDSAVYLCASSPAGGYNEQFFGPGTRLTVL.

The J gene is TRBJ1-1, the V gene TRBV6-1, with D unresolved. CDR1 is MNHNS and CDR2 is SASEGT in the germline V gene. This CDR3 contains 13 residues. V was pared by 5 bases and J by 3 bases, with 10 bases between. The CDR3 coding sequence is TGTGCCAGCAGTTCCCGCGGCGACACTGAAGCTTTCTTT. This codes for CASSSRGDTEAFF.

The V call is TRBV10-2, the J call TRBJ2-3, with TRBD2 matching 10 bases. Germline loops: CDR1 WSHSY, CDR2 SAAADI. CDR3 length equals 15 residues. Trimming at V came to 7 bases and at J to 1 base, leaving 5 bases not matched to a gene. The CDR3: CASKERGGRTDTQYF. The CDR3 nucleotides read TGCGCCAGCAAGGAGCGGGGGGGCCGCACAGATACGCAGTATTTT.

The chain joins TRBV7-7 to TRBJ2-1; possible D gene TRBD2, 5 bases. This CDR3 spans 16 amino acids. V gave up 5 bases and J gave up 9 bases, with 23 bases separating them. Per germline, CDR1 SSHAT and CDR2 FNYEAQ (reference sequence). The CDR3, as DNA: TGTGCCAGCAGCCGATTCGCTTTCGGGGTTTCTGCTGAGCAGTTCTTC. The encoded protein is CASSRFAFGVSAEQFF.

This clone was counted between two and nine times. The chain is built from TRBV4-1 and TRBJ2-7; possibly TRBD1 for D (6 bases). CDR1 is MGHRA, CDR2 YSYEKL, per germline. The ends were cut back, 2 bases at V and 0 bases at J, with 11 bases in the middle. This CDR3 has 15 amino acids. CDR3 sequence: CASSQTQDSSYEQYF. In DNA form, the CDR3 reads TGCGCCAGCAGCCAAACCCAGGACAGCTCCTACGAGCAGTACTTC.

The V and J genes are TRBV5-4 and TRBJ2-5; D might be TRBD1 (6 bases). Deletions cut 0 bases from V and 1 base from J, with 7 bases between. This CDR3 comprises 14 residues. Germline V gives CDR1 SGHNT, CDR2 YYREEE (reference sequence). The CDR3 coding sequence is TGTGCCAGCAGCTTGGCGACAGGCCAAGAGACCCAGTACTTC. Translating it yields CASSLATGQETQYF.

The chain joins TRBV19 to TRBJ1-6; the D is unclear. Trimming shortened V by 2 bases and J by 7 bases, and 6 bases separated the two germline ends. This CDR3 is built from 13 residues. Germline V lookup: CDR1 LNHDA, CDR2 SQIVND (reference sequence). CDR3 protein: CASSISENSPLHF. The CDR3, as DNA: TGTGCCAGTAGTATAAGCGAGAATTCACCCCTCCACTTT.

The table lists this clone with a few counts. The genes are TRBV28 and TRBJ1-4; 7 bases are shared with TRBD1. This CDR3 region has 15 residues. V shed 5 bases and J 11 bases; nucleotides not matched to a gene: 14. Per germline, CDR1 MDHEN and CDR2 SYDVKM. This CDR3 reads CASSIVRGQHGKLFF. CDR3 nucleotides: TGTGCCAGCAGTATTGTGAGGGGGCAGCATGGGAAACTGTTTTTT.

This chain links TRBV6-6 with TRBJ2-5, with TRBD2 matching 9 bases. The V and J ends lost 6 bases and 4 bases, in that order; junction bases with no gene match: 6. CDR1 and CDR2 from the germline V gene are MNHNY and SVGAGI (reference sequence). This CDR3 region has 14 residues. Here the CDR3 DNA reads TGTGCCAGCAGCTACCGCGGGGGGGGAGAGACCCAGTACTTC. Translated, it gives CASSYRGGGETQYF.

The rearrangement uses TRBV2 and TRBJ1-4, with 7 bases lining up with TRBD1. Germline assignment: CDR1 SNHLY and CDR2 FYNNEI. The J segment lost 2 bases and the V segment lost 5 bases, leaving 14 bases of the junction unmatched. The CDR3 is 18 amino acids. For the CDR3, the DNA is TGTGCCAGCAGTATACCCCCCCGGACAGGAAGGACTAATGAAAAACTGTTTTTT. Amino acid sequence: CASSIPPRTGRTNEKLFF.

The J gene is TRBJ2-3, the V gene TRBV2, with 10 bases lining up with TRBD2. Germline V lookup: CDR1 SNHLY, CDR2 FYNNEI. Trimming removed 4 bases from V and 1 base from J; junction bases left unmatched: 8. The CDR3 has 17 residues. The CDR3 loop reads CASSAGVSGGGTDTQYF. CDR3 in DNA: TGTGCCAGCAGTGCAGGAGTGAGCGGGGGGGGCACAGATACGCAGTATTTT. The whole variable domain, filled in from reference TRBV2 and TRBJ2-3, reads EPEVTQTPSHQVTQMGQEVILRCVPISNHLYFYWYRQILGQKVEFLVSFYNNEISEKSEIFDDQFSVERPDGSNFTLKIRSTKLEDSAMYFCASSAGVSGGGTDTQYFGPGTRLTVL.